This entry is about one T cell receptor (beta chain). The antigen is unknown. V dropped 4 bases and J dropped 7; count of bases not matched to a gene: 6. CDR1 and CDR2 from the germline V gene are SGHNT and YENEEA. CDR3 length equals 14 residues. These data are taken from a study of T cell clonotyping in hematopoietic cell transplantation. The wider study: Recipient samples before transplant were obtained post-cytoreduction. Regarding the study as a whole: At the given depth, recipient repertoires were over 95% de novo clonotypes.

The method was immunoSEQ multiplex PCR; TCRdb's version includes in-frame clones alone and lacks a portion of them. The sample has about 5,400 clones, 80% to 90% seen once. The time point: recipient sample about 28 days before transplant, after cytoreduction. Samples: about 28 days before transplant, then days 30, 100 and 180 after. This receptor was identified in a man aged 55 to 70 with acute myeloid leukemia. Some clones in this sample may be carry-over from other donors' samples. The gene calls are TRBV11-3 and TRBJ1-4; 7 nucleotides match TRBD1. The material was peripheral blood mononuclear cells, obtained before stem cell transplant. The CDR3 loop reads CASSSIGGGEKLFF. CDR3 in DNA: TGTGCCAGCAGCTCCATAGGGGGCGGTGAAAAACTGTTTTTT.